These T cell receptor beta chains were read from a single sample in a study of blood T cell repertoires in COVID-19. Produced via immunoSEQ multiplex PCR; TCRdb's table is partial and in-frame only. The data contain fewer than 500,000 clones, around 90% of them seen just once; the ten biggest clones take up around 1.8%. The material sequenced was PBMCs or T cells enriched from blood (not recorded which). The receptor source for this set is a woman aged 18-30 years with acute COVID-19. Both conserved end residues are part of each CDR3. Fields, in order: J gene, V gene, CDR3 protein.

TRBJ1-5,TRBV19,CASTTRTGPNQPQHF
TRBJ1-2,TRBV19,CASSPGSYGYTF
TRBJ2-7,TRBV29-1,CSVAFSSYEQYF
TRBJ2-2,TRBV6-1,CASSEGTRYTGELFF
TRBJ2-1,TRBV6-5,CASSYQAGGFHEQFF
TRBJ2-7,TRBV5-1,CASSLDRSGAYEQYF
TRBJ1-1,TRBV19,CASSVPGVTEAFF
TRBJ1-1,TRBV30,CAWTQGIRAEAFF
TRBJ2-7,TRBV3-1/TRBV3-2,CASSQGLNYEQYF
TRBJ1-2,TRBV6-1,CASSEVKGQGGYTF
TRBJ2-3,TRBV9,CASSATSGTTDTQYF
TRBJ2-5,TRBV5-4,CASSLRQGEETQYF
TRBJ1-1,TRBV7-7,CASSPLRGGVRNTEAFF
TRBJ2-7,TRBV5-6,CASSSTGVYEQYF
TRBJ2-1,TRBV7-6,CASSPLAPINNEQFF
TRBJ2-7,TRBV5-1,CASSLDKTYEQYF
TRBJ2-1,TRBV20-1,CSAGGNEQFF
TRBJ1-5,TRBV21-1,CASSLPDRATQPQHF